This T cell receptor beta chain derives from a study of post-analysis software for immune sequencing data. Study as a whole: The courses of disease that were included comprised relapsing-remitting, secondary progressive and progressive-relapsing multiple sclerosis.

To note about this clonotype: Its antigen remains unknown.

The TCR beta cDNA libraries contained unique molecular identifiers. TCRdb independently ran MiXCR on the PCR reads; one entry per CDR3 protein. The sample yields roughly 430,000 distinct CDR3 sequences, approximately 37% seen once. Study-level results: Among a handful of TRBV segments more frequent in patients than controls were TRBV5-6, TRBV5-1 and TRBV20-1. Samples from one preparation batch, clustered by F measure, grouped strongly together. Among multiple sclerosis patients, normalized Chao1 diversity was significantly below that of controls.

The V gene's germline CDR1 is SGHAT and CDR2 FQNNGV. The CDR3 extends over 15 amino acids. J lost 2 bases, V lost 5 bases, and 4 bases had no gene match. The TCR comes from a girl aged 2 to 9 with multiple sclerosis. The specimen was blood. The V gene is TRBV11-2, the J gene TRBJ2-7, with TRBD1 identical over 12 bases. The CDR3 reads CASSMGQGATYEQYF. CDR3 nucleotide sequence: TGTGCCAGCAGCATGGGACAGGGGGCCACCTACGAGCAGTACTTC.